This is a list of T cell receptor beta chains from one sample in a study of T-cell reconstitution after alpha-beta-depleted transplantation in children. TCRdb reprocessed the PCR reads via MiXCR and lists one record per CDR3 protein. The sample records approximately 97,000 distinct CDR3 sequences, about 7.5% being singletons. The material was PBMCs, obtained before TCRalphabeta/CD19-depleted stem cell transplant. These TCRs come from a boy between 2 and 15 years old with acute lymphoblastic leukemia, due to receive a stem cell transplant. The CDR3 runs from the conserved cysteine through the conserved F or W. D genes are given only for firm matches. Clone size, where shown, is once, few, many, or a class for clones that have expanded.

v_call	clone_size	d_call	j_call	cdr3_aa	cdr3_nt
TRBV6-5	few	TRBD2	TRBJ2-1	CASSPRLAGNNEQFF	TGTGCCAGCAGTCCTCGACTAGCGGGGAACAATGAGCAGTTCTTC
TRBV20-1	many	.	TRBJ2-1	CSADPLTYNEQFF	TGCAGTGCTGACCCCCTTACGTACAATGAGCAGTTCTTC
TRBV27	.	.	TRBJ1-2	CASSLDGGNYGYTF	TGTGCCAGCAGTTTAGATGGGGGGAACTATGGCTACACCTTC
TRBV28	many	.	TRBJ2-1	CASSSLIDNEQFF	TGTGCCAGCAGTTCCTTGATTGACAATGAGCAGTTCTTC
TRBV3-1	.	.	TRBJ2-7	CATCQGTVSYEQYF	TGTGCCACCTGCCAGGGGACGGTCTCCTACGAGCAGTACTTC
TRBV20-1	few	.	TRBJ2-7	CSARDPSLSSYYEQYF	TGCAGTGCTAGAGATCCCAGTCTCTCCTCCTACTACGAGCAGTACTTC
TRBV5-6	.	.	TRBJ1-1	CASSFRGAIGNTEAFF	TGTGCCAGCAGCTTTCGGGGGGCGATTGGGAACACTGAAGCTTTCTTT
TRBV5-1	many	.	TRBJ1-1	CASSFKLAPDTEAFF	TGCGCCAGCAGCTTCAAGCTTGCGCCGGACACTGAAGCTTTCTTT
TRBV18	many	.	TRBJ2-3	CASSPQGVSDTQYF	TGTGCCAGCTCACCACAGGGGGTTTCAGATACGCAGTATTTT
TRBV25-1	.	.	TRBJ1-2	CASNGGGSRDGYTF	TGTGCCAGTAATGGCGGGGGAAGCAGGGATGGCTACACCTTC
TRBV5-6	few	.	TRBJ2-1	CASSSQGGYNEQFF	TGTGCCAGCAGCTCGCAGGGGGGCTACAATGAGCAGTTCTTC
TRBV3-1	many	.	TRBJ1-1	CASSQVGGTAEAFF	TGTGCCAGCAGCCAAGTAGGGGGTACGGCTGAAGCTTTCTTT
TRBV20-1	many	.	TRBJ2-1	CSAPTYRYNEQFF	TGCAGTGCACCCACTTACAGGTACAATGAGCAGTTCTTC
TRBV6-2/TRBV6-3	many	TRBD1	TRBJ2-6	CASSPQGTYSGANVLTF	TGTGCCAGCAGTCCACAGGGGACCTACTCTGGGGCCAACGTCCTGACTTTC
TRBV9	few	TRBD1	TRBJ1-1	CASSVLAGGRTEAFF	TGTGCCAGCAGCGTTCTGGCAGGGGGCAGGACTGAAGCTTTCTTT
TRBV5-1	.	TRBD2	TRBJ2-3	CASSRIPGLAGGSSSTDTQYF	TGCGCCAGCAGCCGTATACCGGGACTAGCGGGGGGATCGTCTAGCACAGATACGCAGTATTTT
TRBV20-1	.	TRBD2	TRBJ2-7	CSAAGGAIYEQYF	TGCAGTGCGGCCGGGGGGGCCATCTACGAGCAGTACTTC
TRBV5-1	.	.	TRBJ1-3	CASSPGLAISGNTIYF	TGCGCCAGCAGCCCGGGCCTTGCCATCTCTGGAAACACCATATATTTT
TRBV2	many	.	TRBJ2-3	CASSEGTDTQYF	TGTGCCAGCAGTGAAGGCACAGATACGCAGTATTTT
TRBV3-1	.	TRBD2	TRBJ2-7	CASSQDPGLSSYEQYF	TGTGCCAGCAGCCAAGATCCGGGACTATCCTCCTACGAGCAGTACTTC
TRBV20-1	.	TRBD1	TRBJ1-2	CSASGTGVYGYTF	TGCAGTGCTAGCGGGACAGGGGTTTATGGCTACACCTTC
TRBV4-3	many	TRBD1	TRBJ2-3	CASSQGHRGLRTDTQYF	TGCGCCAGCAGCCAAGGACACAGGGGCCTCCGCACAGATACGCAGTATTTT
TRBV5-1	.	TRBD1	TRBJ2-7	CASSLGTGESSYEQYF	TGCGCCAGCAGCTTGGGGACAGGGGAGAGCTCCTACGAGCAGTACTTC
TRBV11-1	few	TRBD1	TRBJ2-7	CASSRPDRGRYEQYF	TGTGCCAGCAGCCGTCCCGACAGGGGGCGATACGAGCAGTACTTC